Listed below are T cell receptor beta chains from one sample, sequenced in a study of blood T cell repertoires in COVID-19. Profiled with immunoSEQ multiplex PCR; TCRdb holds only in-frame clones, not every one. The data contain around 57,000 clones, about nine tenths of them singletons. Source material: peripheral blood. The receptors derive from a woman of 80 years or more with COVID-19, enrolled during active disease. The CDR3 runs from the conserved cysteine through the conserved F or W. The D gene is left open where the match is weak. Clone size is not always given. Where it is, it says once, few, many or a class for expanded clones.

cdr3_aa: CASSFGETTEAFF
cdr3_nt: TGTGCCAGCAGCTTCGGGGAGACGACTGAAGCTTTCTTT
d_call: -
j_call: TRBJ1-1
clone_size: -
v_call: TRBV11-2

cdr3_aa: CAPPSRTRTGPAGNTIYF
cdr3_nt: TGTGCCCCACCTTCCAGGACCCGGACAGGGCCGGCTGGAAACACCATATATTTT
d_call: TRBD1
j_call: TRBJ1-3
clone_size: once
v_call: TRBV30

cdr3_aa: CASRQGLGSYNEQFF
cdr3_nt: TGTGCCAGCCGCCAGGGACTAGGCTCCTACAATGAGCAGTTCTTC
d_call: TRBD2
j_call: TRBJ2-1
clone_size: -
v_call: TRBV2

cdr3_aa: CASIPHSGSVNEKLFF
cdr3_nt: TGTGCCAGCATTCCCCACTCAGGGTCAGTTAATGAAAAACTGTTTTTT
d_call: -
j_call: TRBJ1-4
clone_size: -
v_call: TRBV2

cdr3_aa: CSTHRRNEQFF
cdr3_nt: TGCAGCACACACCGGCGGAATGAGCAGTTCTTC
d_call: -
j_call: TRBJ2-1
clone_size: -
v_call: TRBV29-1

cdr3_aa: CASSSPQLGSSDVLTF
cdr3_nt: TGTGCCAGCAGTTCCCCTCAACTGGGCAGTTCGGACGTCCTGACTTTC
d_call: -
j_call: TRBJ2-6
clone_size: once
v_call: TRBV11-2

cdr3_aa: CASTNAGIGANVLTF
cdr3_nt: TGTGCCAGCACTAACGCGGGGATAGGGGCCAACGTCCTGACTTTC
d_call: -
j_call: TRBJ2-6
clone_size: -
v_call: TRBV27

cdr3_aa: CASSVGRGLSGGELFF
cdr3_nt: TGTGCCAGCAGTGTCGGAAGGGGGCTGTCGGGCGGGGAGCTGTTTTTT
d_call: TRBD1
j_call: TRBJ2-2
clone_size: -
v_call: TRBV2

cdr3_aa: CASSQDRIGVANTGELFF
cdr3_nt: TGTGCCAGCAGCCAAGATCGGATAGGGGTGGCGAACACCGGGGAGCTGTTTTTT
d_call: -
j_call: TRBJ2-2
clone_size: -
v_call: TRBV4-2

cdr3_aa: CASSFPTVRTTGELFF
cdr3_nt: TGTGCCAGCAGCTTCCCAACAGTTCGAACAACCGGGGAGCTGTTTTTT
d_call: -
j_call: TRBJ2-2
clone_size: -
v_call: TRBV7-9

cdr3_aa: CASSILSTVTSTDTQYF
cdr3_nt: TGTGCCAGTAGTATATTATCGACAGTTACTAGCACAGATACGCAGTATTTT
d_call: -
j_call: TRBJ2-3
clone_size: -
v_call: TRBV19

cdr3_aa: CASSMGGNEQFF
cdr3_nt: TGTGCCAGCAGTATGGGGGGCAATGAGCAGTTCTTC
d_call: -
j_call: TRBJ2-1
clone_size: -
v_call: TRBV27

cdr3_aa: CASSPGLANEKLFF
cdr3_nt: TGTGCCAGCAGCCCAGGGCTAGCTAATGAAAAACTGTTTTTT
d_call: -
j_call: TRBJ1-4
clone_size: -
v_call: TRBV2

cdr3_aa: CASSTRPLRSPLHF
cdr3_nt: TGTGCCAGCAGCACTCGGCCGTTGAGGTCACCCCTCCACTTT
d_call: -
j_call: TRBJ1-6
clone_size: -
v_call: TRBV7-2

cdr3_aa: CAIKGQGAAGFGNTIYF
cdr3_nt: TGTGCCATCAAGGGGCAGGGGGCCGCGGGATTTGGAAACACCATATATTTT
d_call: TRBD1
j_call: TRBJ1-3
clone_size: -
v_call: TRBV10-3

cdr3_aa: CASSQGVDRGPGELFF
cdr3_nt: TGCGCCAGCAGCCAAGGAGTGGACAGGGGCCCCGGGGAGCTGTTTTTT
d_call: TRBD1
j_call: TRBJ2-2
clone_size: -
v_call: TRBV4-1

cdr3_aa: CASRDRSISYEQYF
cdr3_nt: TGTGCCAGTAGAGACAGGAGCATTTCCTACGAGCAGTACTTC
d_call: -
j_call: TRBJ2-7
clone_size: -
v_call: TRBV19

cdr3_aa: CASSVGTSGGIQETQYF
cdr3_nt: TGTGCCAGCAGCGTGGGGACTAGCGGGGGGATACAAGAGACCCAGTACTTC
d_call: TRBD2
j_call: TRBJ2-5
clone_size: -
v_call: TRBV9

cdr3_aa: CASSIAGTGIITGELFF
cdr3_nt: TGTGCCAGCAGCATCGCCGGGACAGGAATAATCACCGGGGAGCTGTTTTTT
d_call: TRBD1
j_call: TRBJ2-2
clone_size: -
v_call: TRBV7-6

cdr3_aa: CASSEAAVNQPQHF
cdr3_nt: TGTGCCAGCAGTGAAGCCGCAGTGAATCAGCCCCAGCATTTT
d_call: -
j_call: TRBJ1-5
clone_size: once
v_call: TRBV6-1